This T cell receptor beta chain was sequenced for a study of spatial heterogeneity in lung cancer. Study in general: Fewer alpha-chain than beta-chain sequences were consistently detected. General observations from the study: Circulating ubiquitous expanded tumor TCRs were observed more frequently at resection than at follow-up.

This clonotype rates as medium-sized. The antigen remains undetermined. TCR cDNA molecules each carried a unique molecular identifier. TCRdb reprocessed the 5' RACE reads via MiXCR and lists one record per CDR3 protein. Among around 92,000 distinct CDR3 sequences listed, roughly 12% were seen once. As for time point: sample taken at primary tumor resection. Unsorted whole RNA samples from tumor, nontumor lung or frozen PBMC were sequenced. The donor population consisted of more than 55 patients with untreated, early-stage non-small cell lung cancer. Trimming left V 0 bases short and J 5 bases short, with 11 bases between. Germline V gene sequence: CDR1 SGHDT, CDR2 YYEEEE. This CDR3 has 14 residues.

The rearrangement joins TRBV5-6 to TRBJ2-5, with D possibly matching TRBD2 (6 bases). The material sequenced was PBMCs, taken at surgery. The TCR was taken from a male donor with early-stage non-small cell lung cancer. The CDR3: CASSLGRGYETQYF. CDR3 nucleotides: TGTGCCAGCAGCTTGGGGAGGGGTTATGAGACCCAGTACTTC. The full variable domain, rest sourced from reference TRBV5-6 and TRBJ2-5, is DAGVTQSPTHLIKTRGQQVTLRCSPKSGHDTVSWYQQALGQGPQFIFQYYEEEERQRGNFPDRFSGHQFPNYSSELNVNALLLGDSALYLCASSLGRGYETQYFGPGTRLLVL.